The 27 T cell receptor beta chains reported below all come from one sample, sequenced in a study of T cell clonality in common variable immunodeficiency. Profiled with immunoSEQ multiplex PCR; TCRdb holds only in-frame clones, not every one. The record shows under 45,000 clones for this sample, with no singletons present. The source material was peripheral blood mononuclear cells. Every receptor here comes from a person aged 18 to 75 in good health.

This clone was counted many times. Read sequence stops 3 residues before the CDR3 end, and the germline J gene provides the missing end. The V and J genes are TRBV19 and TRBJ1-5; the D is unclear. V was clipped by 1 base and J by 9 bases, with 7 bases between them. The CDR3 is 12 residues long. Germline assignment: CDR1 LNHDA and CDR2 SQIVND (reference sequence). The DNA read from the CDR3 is TGTGCCAGTAGTATAGGAGAGGGGCCC. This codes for CASSIGEGP. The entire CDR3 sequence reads CASSIGEGPQHF.

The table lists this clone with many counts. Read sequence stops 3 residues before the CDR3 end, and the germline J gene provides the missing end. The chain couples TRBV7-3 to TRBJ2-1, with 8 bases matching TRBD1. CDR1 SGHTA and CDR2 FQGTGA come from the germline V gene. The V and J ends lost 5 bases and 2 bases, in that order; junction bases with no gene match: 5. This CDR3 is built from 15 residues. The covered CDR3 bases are TGTGCCAGCAGCGGGGGACAGGCTACCTACAATGAG. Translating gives CASSGGQATYNE. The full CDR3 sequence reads CASSGGQATYNEQFF.

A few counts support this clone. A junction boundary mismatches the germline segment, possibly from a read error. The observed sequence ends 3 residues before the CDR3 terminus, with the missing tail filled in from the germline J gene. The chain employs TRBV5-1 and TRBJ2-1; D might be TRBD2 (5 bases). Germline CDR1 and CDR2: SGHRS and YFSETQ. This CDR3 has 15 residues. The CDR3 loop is CASGLDGDGLNEQFF. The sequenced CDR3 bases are TGCGCCAGCGGCTTGGACGGGGATGGACTGAATGAG.

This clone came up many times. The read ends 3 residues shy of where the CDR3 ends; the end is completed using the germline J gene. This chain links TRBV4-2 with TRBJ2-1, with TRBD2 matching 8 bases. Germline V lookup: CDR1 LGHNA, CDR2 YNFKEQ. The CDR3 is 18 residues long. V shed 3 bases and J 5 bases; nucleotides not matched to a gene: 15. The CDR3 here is CASSHTLTGLVVNNEQFF. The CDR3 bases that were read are TGTGCCAGCAGCCACACACTAACGGGACTAGTGGTCAACAATGAG.

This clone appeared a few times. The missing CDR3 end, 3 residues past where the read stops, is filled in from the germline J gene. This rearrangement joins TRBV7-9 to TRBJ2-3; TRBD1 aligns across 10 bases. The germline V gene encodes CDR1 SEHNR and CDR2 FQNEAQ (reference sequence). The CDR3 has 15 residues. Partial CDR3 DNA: TGTGCCAGCAGCTTAGGAGGGACAGGGGTCCAGCCG. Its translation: CASSLGGTGVQP. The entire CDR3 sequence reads CASSLGGTGVQPQYF.

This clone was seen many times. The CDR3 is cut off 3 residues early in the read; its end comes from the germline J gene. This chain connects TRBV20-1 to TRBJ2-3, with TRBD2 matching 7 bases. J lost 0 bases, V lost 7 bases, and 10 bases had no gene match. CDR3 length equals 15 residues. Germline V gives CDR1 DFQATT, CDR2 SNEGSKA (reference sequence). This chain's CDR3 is CSETNRGSSTDTQYF. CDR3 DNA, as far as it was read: TGCAGTGAGACGAACCGCGGGAGTAGCACAGATACG.

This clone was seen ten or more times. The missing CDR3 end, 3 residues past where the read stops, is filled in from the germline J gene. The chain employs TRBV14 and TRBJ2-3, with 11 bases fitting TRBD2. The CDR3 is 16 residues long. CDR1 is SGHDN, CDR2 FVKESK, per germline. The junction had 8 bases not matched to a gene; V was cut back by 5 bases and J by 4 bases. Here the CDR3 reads CASSNQLAGVADTQYF. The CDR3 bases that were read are TGTGCCAGCAGCAACCAACTAGCGGGAGTTGCAGATACG.

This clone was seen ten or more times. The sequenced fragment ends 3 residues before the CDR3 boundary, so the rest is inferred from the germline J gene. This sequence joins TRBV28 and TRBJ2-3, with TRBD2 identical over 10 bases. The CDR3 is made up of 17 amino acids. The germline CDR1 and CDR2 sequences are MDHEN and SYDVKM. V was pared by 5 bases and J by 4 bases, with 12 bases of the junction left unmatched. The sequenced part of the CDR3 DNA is TGTGCCAGCAGTCCTAGCGGGAGTAGACCGAGGGCAGATACG. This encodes CASSPSGSRPRADT. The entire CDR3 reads CASSPSGSRPRADTQYF.

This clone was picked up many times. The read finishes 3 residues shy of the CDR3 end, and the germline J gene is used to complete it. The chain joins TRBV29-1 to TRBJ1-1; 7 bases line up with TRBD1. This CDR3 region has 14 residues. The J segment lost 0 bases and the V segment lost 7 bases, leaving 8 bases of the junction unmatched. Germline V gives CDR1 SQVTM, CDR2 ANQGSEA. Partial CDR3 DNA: TGCAGCGGTGCCGGGACAGAGGTGAACACTGAA. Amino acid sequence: CSGAGTEVNTE. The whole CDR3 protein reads CSGAGTEVNTEAFF.

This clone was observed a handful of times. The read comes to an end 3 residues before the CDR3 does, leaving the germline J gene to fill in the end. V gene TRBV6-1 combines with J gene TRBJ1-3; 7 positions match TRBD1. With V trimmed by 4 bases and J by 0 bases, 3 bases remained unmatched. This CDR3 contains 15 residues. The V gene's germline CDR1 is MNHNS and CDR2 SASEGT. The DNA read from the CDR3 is TGTGCCAGCAGTGCAGGGGGTTCCTCTGGAAACACC. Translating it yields CASSAGGSSGNT. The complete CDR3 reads CASSAGGSSGNTIYF.

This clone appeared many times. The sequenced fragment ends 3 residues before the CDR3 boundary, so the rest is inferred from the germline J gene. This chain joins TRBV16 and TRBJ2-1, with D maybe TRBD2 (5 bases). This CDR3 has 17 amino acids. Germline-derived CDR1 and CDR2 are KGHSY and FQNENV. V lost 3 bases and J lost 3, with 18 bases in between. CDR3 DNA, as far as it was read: TGTGCCAGCAGCCATTTAAATCGTACGGGGTACTACAATGAG. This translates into CASSHLNRTGYYNE. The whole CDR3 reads CASSHLNRTGYYNEQFF.

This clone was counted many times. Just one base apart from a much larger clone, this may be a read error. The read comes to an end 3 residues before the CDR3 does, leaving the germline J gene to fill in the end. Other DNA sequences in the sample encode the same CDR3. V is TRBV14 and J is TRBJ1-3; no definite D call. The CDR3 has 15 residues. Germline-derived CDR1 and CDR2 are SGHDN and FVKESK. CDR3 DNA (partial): TGTGCCAGCAGCCCACAAAGCGCCTCTGGAAACACG. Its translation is CASSPQSASGNT. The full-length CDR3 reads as CASSPQSASGNTIYF.

The CDR3 sequence is CASSTTGQVAKNIYTF. The part of the CDR3 DNA that was read is TGTGCCAGTAGTACCACGGGACAGGTAGCCAAAAACATC. The J gene is TRBJ1-2, the V gene TRBV19; 8 positions match TRBD1. Read data end 3 residues before the CDR3 end; the end is taken from the germline J gene. Looked up from germline, CDR1 is LNHDA and CDR2 is SQIVND (reference sequence). The CDR3 has 16 amino acids.

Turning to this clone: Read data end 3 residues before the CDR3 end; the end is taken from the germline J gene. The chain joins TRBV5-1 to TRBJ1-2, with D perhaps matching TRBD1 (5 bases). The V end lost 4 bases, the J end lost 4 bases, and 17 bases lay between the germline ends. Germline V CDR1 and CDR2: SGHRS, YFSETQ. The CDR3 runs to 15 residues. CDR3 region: CASSTSGTAGYGYTF. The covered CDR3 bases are TGCGCCAGCAGCACTTCCGGGACTGCGGGCTATGGC.

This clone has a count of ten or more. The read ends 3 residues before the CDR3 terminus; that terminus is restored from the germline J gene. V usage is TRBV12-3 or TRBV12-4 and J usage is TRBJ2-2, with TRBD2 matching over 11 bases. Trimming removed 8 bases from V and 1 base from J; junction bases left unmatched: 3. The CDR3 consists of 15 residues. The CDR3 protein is CASATSGRNTGELFF. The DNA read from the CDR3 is TGTGCCAGCGCCACTAGCGGGAGGAACACCGGGGAG.

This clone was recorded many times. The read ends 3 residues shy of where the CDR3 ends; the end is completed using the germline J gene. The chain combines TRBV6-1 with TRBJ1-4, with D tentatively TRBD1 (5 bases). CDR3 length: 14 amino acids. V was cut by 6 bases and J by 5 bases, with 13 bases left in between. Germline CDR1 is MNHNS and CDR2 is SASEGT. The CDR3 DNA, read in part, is TGTGCCAGCAGAGAAACGGCAGGGAATGAAAAA. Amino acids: CASRETAGNEK. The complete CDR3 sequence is CASRETAGNEKLFF.

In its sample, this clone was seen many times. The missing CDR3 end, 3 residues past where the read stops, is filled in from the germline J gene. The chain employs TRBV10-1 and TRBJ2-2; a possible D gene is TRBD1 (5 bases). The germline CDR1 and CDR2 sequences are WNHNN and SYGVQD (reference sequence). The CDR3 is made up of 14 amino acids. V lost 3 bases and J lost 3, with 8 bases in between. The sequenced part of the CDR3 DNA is TGCGCCAGCAGTGAAGGGGCCTACACCGGGGAG. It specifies CASSEGAYTGE. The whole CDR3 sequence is CASSEGAYTGELFF.

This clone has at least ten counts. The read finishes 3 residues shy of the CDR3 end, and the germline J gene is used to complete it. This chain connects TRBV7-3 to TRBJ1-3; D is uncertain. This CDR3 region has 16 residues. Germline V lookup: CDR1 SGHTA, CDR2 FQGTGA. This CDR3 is CASSCYRTSPSWAIYF. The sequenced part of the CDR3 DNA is TGTGCCAGCAGCTGCTATAGGACTTCCCCCAGTTGGGCC.

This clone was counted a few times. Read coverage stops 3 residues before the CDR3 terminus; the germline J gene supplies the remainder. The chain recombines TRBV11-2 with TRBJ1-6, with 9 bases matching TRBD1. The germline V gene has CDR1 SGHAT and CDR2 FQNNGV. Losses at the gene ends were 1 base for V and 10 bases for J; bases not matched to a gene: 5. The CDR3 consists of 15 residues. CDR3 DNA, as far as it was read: TGTGCCAGCAGCTTAGGGACAGGGGTATACTCACCC. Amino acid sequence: CASSLGTGVYSP. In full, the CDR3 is CASSLGTGVYSPLHF.

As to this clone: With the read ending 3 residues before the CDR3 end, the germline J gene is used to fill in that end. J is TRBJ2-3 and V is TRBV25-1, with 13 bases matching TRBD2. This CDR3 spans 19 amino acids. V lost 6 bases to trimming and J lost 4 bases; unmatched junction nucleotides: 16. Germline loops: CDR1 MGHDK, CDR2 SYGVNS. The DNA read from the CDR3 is TGTGCCAGCAGCTTGGGCATCCCAACTAGCGGGAGGGCCTCAGATACG. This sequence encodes CASSLGIPTSGRASDT. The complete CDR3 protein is CASSLGIPTSGRASDTQYF.

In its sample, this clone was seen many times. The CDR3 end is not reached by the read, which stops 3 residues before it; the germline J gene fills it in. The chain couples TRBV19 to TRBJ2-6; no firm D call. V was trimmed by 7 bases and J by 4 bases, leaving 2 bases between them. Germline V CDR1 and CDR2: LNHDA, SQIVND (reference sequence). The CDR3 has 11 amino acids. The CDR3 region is CASTGANVLTF. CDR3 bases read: TGTGCCAGTACAGGGGCCAACGTC.

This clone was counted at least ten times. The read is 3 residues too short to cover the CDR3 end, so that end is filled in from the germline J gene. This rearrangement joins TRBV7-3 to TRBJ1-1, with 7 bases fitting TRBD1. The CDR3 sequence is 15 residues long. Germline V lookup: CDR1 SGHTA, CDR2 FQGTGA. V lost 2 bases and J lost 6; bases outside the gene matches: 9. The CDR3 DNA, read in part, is TGTGCCAGCAGCTTAGCTGAAGGGGGCGTTTCTGAA. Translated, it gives CASSLAEGGVSE. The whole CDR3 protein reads CASSLAEGGVSEAFF.

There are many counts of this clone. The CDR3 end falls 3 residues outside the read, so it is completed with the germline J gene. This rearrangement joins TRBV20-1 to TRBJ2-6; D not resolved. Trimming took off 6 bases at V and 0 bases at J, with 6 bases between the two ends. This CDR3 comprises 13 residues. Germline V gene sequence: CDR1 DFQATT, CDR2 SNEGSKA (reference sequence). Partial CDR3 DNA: TGCAGTGCCAGGAACTCTGGGGCCAACGTC. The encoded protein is CSARNSGANV. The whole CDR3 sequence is CSARNSGANVLTF.

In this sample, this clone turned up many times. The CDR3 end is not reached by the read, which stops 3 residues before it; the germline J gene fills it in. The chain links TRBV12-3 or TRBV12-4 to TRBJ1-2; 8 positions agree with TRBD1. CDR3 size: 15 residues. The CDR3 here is CASSLSQGAARGYTF. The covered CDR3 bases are TGTGCCAGCAGTTTATCGCAGGGGGCAGCGCGAGGC.

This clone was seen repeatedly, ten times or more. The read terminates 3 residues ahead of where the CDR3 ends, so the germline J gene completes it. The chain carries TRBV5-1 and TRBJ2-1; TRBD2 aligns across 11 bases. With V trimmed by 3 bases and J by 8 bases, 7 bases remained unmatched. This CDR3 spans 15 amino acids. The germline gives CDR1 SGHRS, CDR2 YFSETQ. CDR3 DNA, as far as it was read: TGCGCCAGCAGCTCCGGGACTAGCGGTTCCGATGAG. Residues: CASSSGTSGSDE. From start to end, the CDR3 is CASSSGTSGSDEQFF.

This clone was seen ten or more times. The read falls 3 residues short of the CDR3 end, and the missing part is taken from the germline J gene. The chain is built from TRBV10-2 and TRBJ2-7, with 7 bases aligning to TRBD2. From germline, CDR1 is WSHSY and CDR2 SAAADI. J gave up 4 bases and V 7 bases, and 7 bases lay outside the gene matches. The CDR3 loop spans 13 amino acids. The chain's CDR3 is CASTQGAGYEQYF. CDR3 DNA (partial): TGCGCCAGCACTCAGGGAGCGGGATACGAG.

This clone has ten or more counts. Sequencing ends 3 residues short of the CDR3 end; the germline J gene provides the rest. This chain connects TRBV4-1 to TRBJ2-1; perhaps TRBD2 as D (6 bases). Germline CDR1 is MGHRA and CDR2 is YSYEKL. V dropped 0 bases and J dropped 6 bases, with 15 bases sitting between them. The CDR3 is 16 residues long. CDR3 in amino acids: CASSQDLGLLVNEQFF. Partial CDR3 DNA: TGCGCCAGCAGCCAAGATCTGGGACTGTTGGTCAATGAG.